A single TCR beta chain is shown here with its context. This clonotype came up many times. Its binding antigen is unknown. Base qualities are not recorded, but no much larger clone differs from it by a single base. Synthesis of TCR cDNA relied on 5'RACE template switching, a step that introduced a universal primer site along with unique molecular identifiers. Priming for cDNA synthesis came from both the TCR alpha and TCR beta constant segments. Library amplification used two PCR steps, and the second PCR step added sample barcodes and sequencing adapters. Sequencing of the libraries was done on either Illumina HiSeq 2500 (2x100 bp) or NovaSeq (2x150 bp). Under the source paper's analysis protocol: MIGEC handled demultiplexing of reads and collapsing into UMI consensus sequences, while MiXCR performed V(D)J alignment. Using edgeR on replicate PBMC samples, clonotypes were called vaccine-responding if FDR was below 0.01 and the log2 fold change was above 5 up to day 15. Bulk clonotypes were assigned CD4 or CD8 identity according to which sequenced CD4 or CD8 repertoire held them at higher abundance. Starting from the raw public reads, TCRdb applied fastp trimming at Q25, assembled clones with MiXCR and retained in-frame beta chains. Rows are unified per CDR3 protein, each entry keeping the most common DNA and genes. These V and J calls derive from TCRdb rather than the authors' analysis. This sample gives tens of thousands of distinct CDR3 sequences in total; approximately 7% of them show up just once. Clones ranked in the top ten supply under 45% of the sample.

The data stem from a study of T cells after yellow fever vaccination (dated 2019 in TCRdb). Describing the broader study: Libraries from fractions with low cell numbers were prepared with the SMART-Seq v4 Ultra Low Input RNA kit. Two healthy male donors, one aged 18 to 30 and one aged 30 to 40 years, made up the cohort. Bulk TCR alpha and beta repertoires were sequenced longitudinally to track T-cell clones before and after primary and booster YFV17D yellow fever vaccination. Bulk PBMC replicates and cell subsets were isolated from blood drawn at multiple timepoints before and after both primary and secondary immunization. Study-wide conclusions, independent of this receptor: After the booster, most clones that had expanded after primary vaccination were detected again (nearly 97% of CD4 and around 88% of CD8), suggesting broad maintenance of memory. The secondary T-cell response was found to be weaker but faster than the primary response, with a peak reached on day 5 rather than on day 15. Because abundant contaminating clonotypes from the bulk population could be contained in FACS-sorted repertoires, computational filtering was required. A small fraction of clonotypes appeared in both the CD4 and CD8 compartments, likely as a result of convergent recombination. Because only a couple of donors were included in the study, the extent to which the findings can be generalized is limited.

The sample's treatment or condition label is to be understood as: live attenuated yellow fever vaccine strain. PBMCs were isolated from peripheral blood using a standard Ficoll-Paque protocol. Dynabeads CD4 and CD8 positive selection kits were used to isolate CD4 and CD8 T-cell fractions. RNA was extracted with TriZol from bulk PBMCs, CD4 and CD8 fractions, and dextramer-positive and dextramer-negative fractions. Spanning cysteine to phenylalanine, the CDR3 consists of 14 amino acids. Only CDR3 DNA is held: 42 bases, read in frame from base 1. CDR1 SQVTM and CDR2 ANQGSEA were looked up in the germline V gene. V is reduced by 3 bases and J by 3 bases, leaving a spacing of 13 bases between them.

Specimen: CD8+ T cells sorted from PBMCs, collected more than 40 days after the first yellow fever vaccination. The TCR comes from a man aged 18 to 29 who received the YFV17D yellow fever vaccine. The rearranged chain carries TRBV29-1 and TRBJ2-3; the D region may be TRBD1 or TRBD2, each matching 6 bases equally. The CDR3 in this case is CSVDSRRGTDTQYF. The DNA is as follows: TGCAGCGTTGATTCCAGGAGGGGGACAGATACGCAGTATTTT.